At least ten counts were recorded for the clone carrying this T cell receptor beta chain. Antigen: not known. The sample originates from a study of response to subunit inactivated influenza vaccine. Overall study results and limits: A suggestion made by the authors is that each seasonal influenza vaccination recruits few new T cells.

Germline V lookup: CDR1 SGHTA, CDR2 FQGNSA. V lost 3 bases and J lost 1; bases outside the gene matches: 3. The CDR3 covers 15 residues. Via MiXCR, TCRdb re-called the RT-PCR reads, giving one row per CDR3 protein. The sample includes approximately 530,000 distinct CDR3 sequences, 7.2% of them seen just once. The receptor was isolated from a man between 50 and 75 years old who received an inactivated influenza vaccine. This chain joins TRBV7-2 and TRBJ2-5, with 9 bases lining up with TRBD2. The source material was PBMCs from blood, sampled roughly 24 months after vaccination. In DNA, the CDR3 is TGTGCCAGCAGCTTCCAGCGGGGGGTCCAAGAGACCCAGTACTTC. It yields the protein CASSFQRGVQETQYF.